The rows below give T cell receptor beta chains drawn from one sample of a study of CD8 T cells in Susac syndrome. MiXCR was run by TCRdb on the immunoSEQ multiplex PCR reads, yielding one entry per CDR3 protein. The sample includes roughly 200,000 distinct CDR3 sequences, 85% to 95% seen only once; the top ten take about 0.1%. Sequencing was done on a sample of CD4+ T cells from PBMCs. Source of these receptors: a human donor in good health. Each CDR3 is given with its conserved first and last residue. D genes are given only for firm matches. Not every row has a clone size; where given, it reads once, few, many or a size class.

v_call: TRBV11-2
clone_size: .
j_call: TRBJ2-3
d_call: .
cdr3_aa: CASSIGPTDTQYF
cdr3_nt: TGTGCCAGCAGCATAGGACCGACCGATACGCAGTATTTT

v_call: TRBV29-1
clone_size: .
j_call: TRBJ2-5
d_call: TRBD1
cdr3_aa: CSVYRDRAIDETQYF
cdr3_nt: TGCAGCGTGTATCGGGACAGGGCAATTGACGAGACCCAGTACTTC

v_call: TRBV20-1
clone_size: .
j_call: TRBJ2-6
d_call: .
cdr3_aa: CSATGGATGANVLTF
cdr3_nt: TGCAGTGCTACAGGAGGGGCGACTGGGGCCAACGTCCTGACTTTC

v_call: TRBV18
clone_size: few
j_call: TRBJ2-5
d_call: .
cdr3_aa: CASSTLQETQYF
cdr3_nt: TGTGCCAGCTCAACGCTCCAAGAGACCCAGTACTTC

v_call: TRBV12-3/TRBV12-4
clone_size: .
j_call: TRBJ2-1
d_call: .
cdr3_aa: CASRSTSHEQFF
cdr3_nt: TGTGCCAGCAGGTCCACTAGTCATGAGCAGTTCTTC

v_call: TRBV2
clone_size: once
j_call: TRBJ2-3
d_call: .
cdr3_aa: CASSWSTDTQYF
cdr3_nt: TGTGCCAGCAGTTGGAGCACAGATACGCAGTATTTT

v_call: TRBV14
clone_size: once
j_call: TRBJ1-1
d_call: .
cdr3_aa: CASSHLRETNTEAFF
cdr3_nt: TGTGCCAGCAGCCACCTCAGGGAGACGAACACTGAAGCTTTCTTT

v_call: TRBV20-1
clone_size: .
j_call: TRBJ1-1
d_call: .
cdr3_aa: CSARAGLTEAFF
cdr3_nt: TGCAGTGCTAGAGCAGGGTTAACTGAAGCTTTCTTT

v_call: TRBV29-1
clone_size: .
j_call: TRBJ2-5
d_call: .
cdr3_aa: CSVRIETQYF
cdr3_nt: TGCAGCGTTAGGATCGAGACCCAGTACTTC

v_call: TRBV5-1
clone_size: .
j_call: TRBJ1-6
d_call: TRBD1
cdr3_aa: CASSPQTGGNSPLHF
cdr3_nt: TGCGCCAGCAGCCCTCAGACAGGGGGTAATTCACCCCTCCACTTT

v_call: TRBV20-1
clone_size: .
j_call: TRBJ2-1
d_call: .
cdr3_aa: CSARDRQRTSYNEQFF
cdr3_nt: TGCAGTGCTAGAGATCGGCAGCGGACCTCCTACAATGAGCAGTTCTTC

v_call: TRBV29-1
clone_size: .
j_call: TRBJ1-4
d_call: .
cdr3_aa: CSVLNRDNEKLFF
cdr3_nt: TGCAGCGTGCTCAACAGAGATAATGAAAAACTGTTTTTT

v_call: TRBV3-1
clone_size: .
j_call: TRBJ1-1
d_call: .
cdr3_aa: CASGRDAAFF
cdr3_nt: TGTGCCTCAGGGAGAGACGCAGCTTTCTTT

v_call: TRBV5-1
clone_size: .
j_call: TRBJ1-2
d_call: TRBD1
cdr3_aa: CASSSDRDKGYTF
cdr3_nt: TGCGCCAGCAGCTCCGACAGGGATAAAGGCTACACCTTC

v_call: TRBV20-1
clone_size: .
j_call: TRBJ1-6
d_call: .
cdr3_aa: CSAMGLNNSPLHF
cdr3_nt: TGCAGTGCAATGGGGCTAAATAATTCACCCCTCCACTTT

v_call: TRBV9
clone_size: few
j_call: TRBJ2-1
d_call: .
cdr3_aa: CASSVSYNEQFF
cdr3_nt: TGTGCCAGCAGCGTTTCATACAATGAGCAGTTCTTC

v_call: TRBV29-1
clone_size: .
j_call: TRBJ2-5
d_call: TRBD2
cdr3_aa: CSSRLALGETQYF
cdr3_nt: TGCAGCTCCAGACTAGCTCTGGGGGAGACCCAGTACTTC

v_call: TRBV29-1
clone_size: .
j_call: TRBJ2-2
d_call: .
cdr3_aa: CSVRPVGGRFSTGELFF
cdr3_nt: TGCAGCGTCCGTCCGGTCGGTGGACGATTTTCCACCGGGGAGCTGTTTTTT

v_call: TRBV5-1
clone_size: .
j_call: TRBJ2-5
d_call: .
cdr3_aa: CASSLAARGGPETQYF
cdr3_nt: TGCGCCAGCAGCTTGGCAGCCAGGGGAGGACCGGAGACCCAGTACTTC

v_call: TRBV20-1
clone_size: .
j_call: TRBJ1-2
d_call: .
cdr3_aa: CSAFRPVQGRSHGYTF
cdr3_nt: TGCAGTGCCTTCCGCCCAGTCCAGGGGAGGTCCCATGGCTACACCTTC

v_call: TRBV29-1
clone_size: .
j_call: TRBJ2-3
d_call: .
cdr3_aa: CSTKTETDTQYF
cdr3_nt: TGCAGCACGAAGACAGAAACAGATACGCAGTATTTT

v_call: TRBV5-1
clone_size: .
j_call: TRBJ2-4
d_call: .
cdr3_aa: CASSLESGGRTKNIQYF
cdr3_nt: TGCGCCAGCAGCTTGGAGTCTGGGGGAAGGACCAAAAACATTCAGTACTTC

v_call: TRBV11-2
clone_size: .
j_call: TRBJ2-3
d_call: TRBD2
cdr3_aa: CASSSKLAASTDTQYF
cdr3_nt: TGTGCCAGCAGCTCCAAACTAGCGGCCTCCACAGATACGCAGTATTTT

v_call: TRBV27
clone_size: .
j_call: TRBJ2-7
d_call: TRBD2
cdr3_aa: CASSPTLAGFGEQYF
cdr3_nt: TGTGCCAGCAGTCCGACTCTAGCGGGGTTTGGTGAGCAGTACTTC

v_call: TRBV12-3/TRBV12-4
clone_size: .
j_call: TRBJ2-1
d_call: TRBD2
cdr3_aa: CASSPRGAGATNEQFF
cdr3_nt: TGTGCCAGCAGTCCCCGGGGAGCGGGAGCTACCAATGAGCAGTTCTTC

v_call: TRBV29-1
clone_size: .
j_call: TRBJ1-3
d_call: .
cdr3_aa: CSVELAQGGNTIYF
cdr3_nt: TGCAGCGTTGAATTGGCCCAAGGTGGAAACACCATATATTTT

v_call: TRBV3-1
clone_size: .
j_call: TRBJ2-5
d_call: .
cdr3_aa: CASSQGGGTPLGTQYF
cdr3_nt: TGTGCCAGCAGCCAAGGGGGAGGTACCCCCTTAGGGACCCAGTACTTC

v_call: TRBV28
clone_size: .
j_call: TRBJ1-1
d_call: .
cdr3_aa: CASSLVQSNTEAFF
cdr3_nt: TGTGCCAGCAGTTTGGTGCAATCGAACACTGAAGCTTTCTTT

v_call: TRBV4-2
clone_size: .
j_call: TRBJ2-5
d_call: .
cdr3_aa: CASSQGGGMETQYF
cdr3_nt: TGTGCCAGCAGCCAAGGGGGCGGGATGGAGACCCAGTACTTC

v_call: TRBV30
clone_size: .
j_call: TRBJ2-2
d_call: .
cdr3_aa: CAWSPYRNTGELFF
cdr3_nt: TGTGCCTGGAGTCCTTACAGGAACACCGGGGAGCTGTTTTTT

v_call: TRBV4-1
clone_size: .
j_call: TRBJ2-3
d_call: TRBD2
cdr3_aa: CASSQDGAGGQADTQYF
cdr3_nt: TGCGCCAGCAGCCAAGACGGAGCGGGAGGTCAGGCAGATACGCAGTATTTT

v_call: TRBV7-7
clone_size: .
j_call: TRBJ2-2
d_call: .
cdr3_aa: CASSQRVLARNTGELFF
cdr3_nt: TGTGCCAGCAGTCAAAGGGTACTAGCTAGGAACACCGGGGAGCTGTTTTTT

v_call: TRBV29-1
clone_size: .
j_call: TRBJ2-7
d_call: .
cdr3_aa: CSALGVYEQYF
cdr3_nt: TGCAGCGCCCTAGGGGTCTACGAGCAGTACTTC

v_call: TRBV2
clone_size: .
j_call: TRBJ2-5
d_call: .
cdr3_aa: CASSEDVRETQYF
cdr3_nt: TGTGCCAGCAGTGAGGACGTTCGGGAGACCCAGTACTTC

v_call: TRBV5-4
clone_size: .
j_call: TRBJ2-3
d_call: .
cdr3_aa: CASSSPGTLDTQYF
cdr3_nt: TGTGCCAGCAGCTCCCCAGGGACGCTGGATACGCAGTATTTT

v_call: TRBV19
clone_size: .
j_call: TRBJ1-2
d_call: .
cdr3_aa: CASSIDLSGGYTF
cdr3_nt: TGTGCCAGTAGTATAGATCTAAGCGGAGGCTACACCTTC

v_call: TRBV23-1
clone_size: once
j_call: TRBJ1-2
d_call: .
cdr3_aa: CASSPPEDGYTF
cdr3_nt: TGCGCCAGCAGTCCCCCAGAGGATGGCTACACCTTC

v_call: TRBV30
clone_size: .
j_call: TRBJ1-1
d_call: .
cdr3_aa: CAWSVEWEGAFF
cdr3_nt: TGTGCCTGGAGTGTGGAGTGGGAGGGAGCTTTCTTT

v_call: TRBV2
clone_size: .
j_call: TRBJ2-5
d_call: TRBD2
cdr3_aa: CASGGSGDQETQYF
cdr3_nt: TGTGCCAGCGGGGGTAGCGGGGACCAAGAGACCCAGTACTTC

v_call: TRBV5-6
clone_size: .
j_call: TRBJ1-5
d_call: .
cdr3_aa: CASSLGLPNQPQHF
cdr3_nt: TGTGCCAGCAGCCTGGGTTTGCCTAATCAGCCCCAGCATTTT

v_call: TRBV4-3
clone_size: .
j_call: TRBJ1-2
d_call: TRBD1
cdr3_aa: CASSQALQGEYGYTF
cdr3_nt: TGCGCCAGCAGCCAAGCGTTACAGGGGGAGTATGGCTACACCTTC

v_call: TRBV12-3/TRBV12-4
clone_size: .
j_call: TRBJ2-1
d_call: .
cdr3_aa: CASNPVGYEQFF
cdr3_nt: TGTGCCAGCAACCCGGTCGGGTATGAGCAGTTCTTC

v_call: TRBV6-1
clone_size: .
j_call: TRBJ2-7
d_call: .
cdr3_aa: CASSGQPPGVRPSYEQYF
cdr3_nt: TGTGCCAGCAGTGGCCAACCTCCAGGGGTAAGACCTTCTTACGAGCAGTACTTC

v_call: TRBV3-1
clone_size: .
j_call: TRBJ1-2
d_call: .
cdr3_aa: CASSLTAVGDYGYTF
cdr3_nt: TGTGCCAGCAGCCTTACCGCGGTGGGCGACTATGGCTACACCTTC

v_call: TRBV7-2
clone_size: .
j_call: TRBJ2-5
d_call: .
cdr3_aa: CASSRPGRQETQYF
cdr3_nt: TGTGCCAGCAGCCGTCCGGGACGGCAAGAGACCCAGTACTTC

v_call: TRBV7-2
clone_size: .
j_call: TRBJ2-5
d_call: TRBD1
cdr3_aa: CASSWRQGALQETQYF
cdr3_nt: TGTGCCAGCAGCTGGAGACAGGGGGCATTACAAGAGACCCAGTACTTC

v_call: TRBV29-1
clone_size: once
j_call: TRBJ1-1
d_call: .
cdr3_aa: CSATGPGREAFF
cdr3_nt: TGCAGCGCCACGGGACCTGGACGTGAAGCTTTCTTT

v_call: TRBV29-1
clone_size: .
j_call: TRBJ2-2
d_call: TRBD2
cdr3_aa: CSAGGTSFDTGELFF
cdr3_nt: TGCAGCGCCGGAGGGACTAGTTTCGACACCGGGGAGCTGTTTTTT